This TCR beta chain was identified during a study of lymphopenia after photon versus proton radiotherapy. Study-level results: Under photons, naive T cells and diversity fell while effector/memory populations rose. Oligoclonal CD8+ Temra expansion after nadir drove photon patients' diversity drop. Better survival with proton therapy was suggested as possible, not demonstrated. Larger post-nadir TCR diversity loss correlated inversely with survival in deceased patients.

The method was immunoSEQ multiplex PCR; TCRdb's version includes in-frame clones alone and lacks a portion of them. Among fewer than 35,000 clones, approximately 92% were seen once, and the ten largest hold 6.5% to 8%. The V gene's germline CDR1 is SGHDT and CDR2 YYEEEE. Trimming cost V 3 bases and J 4 bases, with 14 bases left between them. CDR3 length: 15 residues. Notes on this clone: What it binds is not known.

The source was peripheral blood, collected from a patient treated with proton-based radiotherapy. This clonotype originated in a woman aged 70-85 years with pancreatic cancer. Some clones in this sample may be carry-over from other donors' samples. The chain recombines TRBV5-6 with TRBJ2-1; no firm D call. Here the CDR3 reads CASSSRKRVYNEQFF. The CDR3 nucleotides read TGTGCCAGCAGCTCCCGAAAACGCGTATACAATGAGCAGTTCTTC.